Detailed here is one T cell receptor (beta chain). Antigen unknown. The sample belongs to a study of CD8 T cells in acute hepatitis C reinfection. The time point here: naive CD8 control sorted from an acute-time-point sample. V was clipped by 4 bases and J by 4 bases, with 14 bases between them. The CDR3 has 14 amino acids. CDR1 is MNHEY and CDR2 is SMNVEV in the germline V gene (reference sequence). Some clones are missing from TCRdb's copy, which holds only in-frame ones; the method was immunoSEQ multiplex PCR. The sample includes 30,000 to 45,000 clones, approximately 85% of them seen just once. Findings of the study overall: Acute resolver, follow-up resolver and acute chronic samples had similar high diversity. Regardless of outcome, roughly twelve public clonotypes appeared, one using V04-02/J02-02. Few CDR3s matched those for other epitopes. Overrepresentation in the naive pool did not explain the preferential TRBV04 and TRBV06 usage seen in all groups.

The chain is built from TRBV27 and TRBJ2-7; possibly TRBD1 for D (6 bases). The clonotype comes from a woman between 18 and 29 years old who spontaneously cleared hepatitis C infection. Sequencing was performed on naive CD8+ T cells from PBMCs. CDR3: CASSSPGHQYEQYF. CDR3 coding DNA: TGTGCCAGCAGTTCTCCGGGACACCAATACGAGCAGTACTTC.